This passage covers 9 T cell receptor beta chains from one sample sequenced in a study of blood T cell repertoires in COVID-19. Here immunoSEQ multiplex PCR was the method, and the copy in TCRdb shows in-frame clones only, minus some. The sample holds 45,000 to 65,000 clones, around 87% seen once. Sequencing was done on a sample of peripheral blood. These receptors all stem from a human donor with acute or convalescent COVID-19. The donor label of this sample is uncertain.

The genes are TRBV5-4 and TRBJ1-2; a weak D match, TRBD1 (5 bases). Trimming cost V 3 bases and J 0 bases, with 9 bases left between them. The length of the CDR3 is 14 residues. The germline gives CDR1 SGHNT, CDR2 YYREEE (reference sequence). DNA of the CDR3: TGTGCCAGCAGCTCCAGGGCAACTAACTATGGCTACACCTTC. Its protein is CASSSRATNYGYTF.

The rearrangement links TRBV5-4 to TRBJ2-5; 7 bases are shared with TRBD1. V was pared by 0 bases and J by 1 base, with 0 bases of the junction left unmatched. Germline loops: CDR1 SGHNT, CDR2 YYREEE (reference sequence). The CDR3 consists of 14 residues. The CDR3 spells CASSLAGGQETQYF. In DNA, the CDR3 is TGTGCCAGCAGCTTGGCAGGGGGCCAAGAGACCCAGTACTTC.

This rearrangement joins TRBV6-5 to TRBJ1-1, with 8 positions matching TRBD1. The CDR3 contains 14 residues. CDR1 and CDR2 from the germline V gene are MNHEY and SVGAGI. V lost 6 bases to trimming and J lost 4 bases; unmatched junction nucleotides: 7. CDR3 region: CASSATGAGTEAFF. The CDR3 bases are TGTGCCAGCAGCGCGACAGGGGCGGGCACTGAAGCTTTCTTT.

In its sample, this clone was seen once. The chain recombines TRBV6-5 with TRBJ1-1; the match to TRBD1 covers 11 bases. With V trimmed by 7 bases and J by 6 bases, 7 bases remained unmatched. Germline values: CDR1 MNHEY, CDR2 SVGAGI. This CDR3 has 14 residues. The CDR3 is CASTPDRGLAEAFF. CDR3 nucleotide sequence: TGTGCCAGCACCCCGGACAGGGGGCTCGCTGAAGCTTTCTTT.

This clone has just a few counts. The gene calls are TRBV7-6 and TRBJ1-6; TRBD1 aligns across 8 bases. CDR3 length: 17 residues. Losses at the gene ends were 5 bases for V and 6 bases for J; bases not matched to a gene: 12. Germline CDR1 reads SGHVS; CDR2 reads FNYEAQ. The CDR3 DNA is TGTGCCAGCAGCCCTGGCAGGGGGCTTAGGGTTAATTCACCCCTCCACTTT. Translated, it gives CASSPGRGLRVNSPLHF.

The gene calls are TRBV5-4 and TRBJ1-4; D uncertain. The CDR3 spans 12 residues. Trimming left V 4 bases short and J 7 bases short, with 8 bases between. Germline V CDR1 and CDR2: SGHNT, YYREEE (reference sequence). CDR3: CASSPAGEKLFF. In DNA, the CDR3 is TGTGCCAGCAGCCCCGCGGGTGAAAAACTGTTTTTT.

The chain combines TRBV9 with TRBJ1-2; 11 positions match TRBD1. The CDR3 loop spans 15 amino acids. Germline V gene sequence: CDR1 SGDLS, CDR2 YYNGEE. V shed 3 bases and J 4 bases; nucleotides not matched to a gene: 5. The CDR3 spells CASSAGQGAGYGYTF. CDR3 coding DNA: TGTGCCAGCAGCGCCGGACAGGGGGCGGGCTATGGCTACACCTTC. Full variable domain (rest looked up from reference TRBV9 and TRBJ1-2): DSGVTQTPKHLITATGQRVTLRCSPRSGDLSVYWYQQSLDQGLQFLIQYYNGEERAKGNILERFSAQQFPDLHSELNLSSLELGDSALYFCASSAGQGAGYGYTFGSGTRLTVV.

With regard to this clone: A read error may produce the germline difference seen at one junction end. The chain has TRBV7-7 and TRBJ2-1; TRBD2 matches 11 bases. The CDR3 is 18 residues long. Per the germline V gene, CDR1 is SSHAT and CDR2 is FNYEAQ (reference sequence). The CDR3 sequence is CASSTGTSGSNSYNEQFF. The CDR3 region has the DNA TGTGCTAGCAGCACCGGGACTAGCGGTTCGAATTCCTACAATGAGCAGTTCTTC.

This chain joins TRBV2 and TRBJ1-5, with 10 bases matching TRBD1. Unmatched junction bases numbered 6, after V lost 8 bases and J lost 2 bases. The V gene's germline CDR1 is SNHLY and CDR2 FYNNEI. CDR3 length equals 15 residues. The DNA for the CDR3 is TGTGCCAGCTGGCGGGACAGGGGTGGCAATCAGCCCCAGCATTTT. Residues: CASWRDRGGNQPQHF.